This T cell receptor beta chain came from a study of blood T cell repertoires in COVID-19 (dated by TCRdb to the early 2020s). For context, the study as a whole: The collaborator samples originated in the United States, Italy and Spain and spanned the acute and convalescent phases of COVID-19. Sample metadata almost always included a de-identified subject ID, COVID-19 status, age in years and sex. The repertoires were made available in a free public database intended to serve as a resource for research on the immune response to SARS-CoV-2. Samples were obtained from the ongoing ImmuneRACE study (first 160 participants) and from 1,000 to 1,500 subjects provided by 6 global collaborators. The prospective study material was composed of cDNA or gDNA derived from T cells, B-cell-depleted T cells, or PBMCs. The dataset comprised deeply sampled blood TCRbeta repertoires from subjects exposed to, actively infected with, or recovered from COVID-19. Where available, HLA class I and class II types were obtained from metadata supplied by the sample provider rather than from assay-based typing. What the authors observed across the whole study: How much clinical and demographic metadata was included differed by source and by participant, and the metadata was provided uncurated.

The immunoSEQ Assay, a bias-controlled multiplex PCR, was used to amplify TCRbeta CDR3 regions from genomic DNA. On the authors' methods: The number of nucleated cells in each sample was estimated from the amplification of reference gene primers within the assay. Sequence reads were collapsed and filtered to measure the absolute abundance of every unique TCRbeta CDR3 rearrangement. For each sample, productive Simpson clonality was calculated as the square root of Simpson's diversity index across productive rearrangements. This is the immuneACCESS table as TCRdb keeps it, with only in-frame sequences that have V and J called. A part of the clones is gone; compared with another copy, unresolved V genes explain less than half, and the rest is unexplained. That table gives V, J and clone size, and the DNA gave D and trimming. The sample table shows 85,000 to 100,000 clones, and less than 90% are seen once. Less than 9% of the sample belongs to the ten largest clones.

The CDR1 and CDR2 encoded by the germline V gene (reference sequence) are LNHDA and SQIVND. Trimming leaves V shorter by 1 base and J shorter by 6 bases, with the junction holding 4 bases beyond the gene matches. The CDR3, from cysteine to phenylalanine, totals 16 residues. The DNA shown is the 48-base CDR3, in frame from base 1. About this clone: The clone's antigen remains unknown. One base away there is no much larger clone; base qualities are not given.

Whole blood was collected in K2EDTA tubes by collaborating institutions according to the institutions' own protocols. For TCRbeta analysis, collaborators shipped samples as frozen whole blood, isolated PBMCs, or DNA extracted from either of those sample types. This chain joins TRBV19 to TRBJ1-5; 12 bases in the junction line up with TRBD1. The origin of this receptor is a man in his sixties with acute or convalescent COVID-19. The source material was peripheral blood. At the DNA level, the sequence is TGTGCCAGTAGTATAGGAGGGACAGGGGGCTCTCAGCCCCAGCATTTT. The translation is CASSIGGTGGSQPQHF.